The clone carrying this T cell receptor beta chain was found once. As yet, its antigen is unknown. Assay: immunoSEQ multiplex PCR; the TCRdb copy retains only in-frame clones and omits some. The repertoire has roughly 8,200 clones, around 75% of them found once; the top ten carry about 16%. This specimen comes from a study of OX40 agonist ivuxolimab in advanced cancers. About the research overall: Partial response was recorded in three patients: one hepatocellular carcinoma and two cutaneous melanoma cases.

Findings of the study overall: People who partly responded at 0.1-3.0 mg/kg had some of the least clonal expansion seen.

The receptor was isolated from an adult with an advanced solid tumor such as melanoma, head and neck, liver or kidney cancer. Source: CD4+ or CD8+ T cells sorted from blood, taken in a trial of the OX40 agonist ivuxolimab.

Here the CDR3 reads CASSVASGGSSDTQYF. DNA of the CDR3: TGTGCCAGCAGCGTAGCGAGCGGGGGCTCCTCGGATACGCAGTATTTT. This chain links TRBV9 with TRBJ2-3, with 8 positions matching TRBD2. This CDR3 has 16 residues. The V gene's germline CDR1 is SGDLS and CDR2 YYNGEE. V lost 0 bases to trimming and J lost 6 bases; unmatched junction nucleotides: 9.